The next 25 T cell receptor beta chains were all read from a single sample in a study of vaccination effects on CD4 cells after COVID-19. These TCRs are of unknown antigen specificity. Measured with immunoSEQ multiplex PCR; TCRdb has only the in-frame clones, and not every one. There are about 45,000 clones in the sample; 60% to 80% occur only once, and approximately 8.6% lies in the top ten. Following a roughly 11-day culture, CD4+ T cells were purified. Sequenced here: CD4+ T cells from PBMCs cultured without peptide, sampled before COVID-19 vaccination. The receptor source for this set is a human donor who had a prior SARS-CoV-2 infection.

The V gene is TRBV7-2, the J gene TRBJ2-7, with 10 bases lining up with TRBD2. The CDR3 spans 15 residues. With V trimmed by 5 bases and J by 2 bases, 6 bases remained unmatched. Germline V CDR1 and CDR2: SGHTA, FQGNSA. DNA for the CDR3: TGTGCCAGCAGCGAGTCCGGGACTAGCGCCTACGAGCAGTACTTC. Amino acids: CASSESGTSAYEQYF.

This clone was seen once. The chain joins TRBV7-5 to TRBJ2-5; the table's TRBD2 call for D was not verified on the DNA. TRBV7-5 is a known pseudogene. The CDR3 is made up of 16 amino acids. The CDR3 region has the DNA TGTGCCAGAAGCTCAGCCCCTAGCGGGGCCCAAGAGACCCAGTACTTC. Its translation is CARSSAPSGAQETQYF.

The rearrangement uses TRBV5-6 and TRBJ2-3; possible D gene TRBD1, 5 bases. Trimming removed 7 bases from V and 2 bases from J, with 26 bases in between. The CDR3 runs to 18 residues. Germline V gene lookup returns CDR1 SGHDT and CDR2 YYEEEE. The CDR3 region is CASVPQRGADTFTDTQYF. CDR3 DNA: TGTGCCAGCGTCCCACAAAGGGGTGCGGACACTTTCACAGATACGCAGTATTTT.

The chain uses TRBV19 and TRBJ2-7, with 10 bases matching TRBD2. This CDR3 spans 14 amino acids. The junction had 4 bases not matched to a gene; V was cut back by 2 bases and J by 6 bases. Germline-derived CDR1 and CDR2 are LNHDA and SQIVND (reference sequence). CDR3 protein: CASSISGGATEQYF. Here the CDR3 DNA reads TGTGCCAGTAGTATAAGCGGGGGGGCCACCGAGCAGTACTTC.

V usage is TRBV5-8 and J usage is TRBJ1-2, with 8 bases fitting TRBD1. Germline-derived CDR1 and CDR2 are SGHTS and YDEGEE. This CDR3 comprises 13 residues. J gave up 9 bases and V 7 bases, and 11 bases lay outside the gene matches. CDR3 nucleotide sequence: TGTGCCAGCTTATCGGGGACAGGCCTTAGCTACACCTTC. Its translation is CASLSGTGLSYTF.

J is TRBJ2-3 and V is TRBV4-3; D uncertain. V shed 0 bases and J shed 7 bases, with 5 bases lying between them. The length of the CDR3 is 12 residues. Germline CDR1 LGHNA, CDR2 YSLEER. The CDR3, as DNA: TGCGCCAGCAGCCAAGAAGGGAATACGCAGTATTTT. Encoded protein: CASSQEGNTQYF.

The chain combines TRBV19 with TRBJ2-7; D gene unclear. The CDR3 is 14 amino acids. CDR1 and CDR2 from the germline V gene are LNHDA and SQIVND (reference sequence). V lost 3 bases and J 4 bases, leaving 13 bases between the germline ends. CDR3 nucleotide sequence: TGTGCCAGTAGTATTAGGATCGCAAGGTACGAGCAGTACTTC. Translating it yields CASSIRIARYEQYF.

The V and J genes are TRBV18 and TRBJ2-2; TRBD2 agrees at 8 bases. Germline V CDR1 and CDR2: KGHSH, LQKENI. The V segment lost 1 base and the J segment 1 base; nucleotides outside the gene matches: 2. This CDR3 has 16 amino acids. In DNA form, the CDR3 reads TGTGCCAGCTCACCACGAAGCGGGGGGAACACCGGGGAGCTGTTTTTT. This encodes CASSPRSGGNTGELFF.

The chain employs TRBV24-1 and TRBJ2-7, with 16 bases matching TRBD2. Germline CDR1 and CDR2: KGHDR and SFDVKD. V lost 4 bases, J lost 13 bases, and 6 bases stayed unmatched. The CDR3 length is 14 residues. CDR3 nucleotide sequence: TGTGCCACCAGTGAGGTGGGACTAGCGGGAGGGACTTACTTC. Encoded protein: CATSEVGLAGGTYF.

The V gene is TRBV21-1, the J gene TRBJ2-7; the table's D call, TRBD1, has no DNA check behind it. TRBV21-1 is reported as a pseudogene. This CDR3 spans 21 amino acids. The CDR3 nucleotides are TGTGCCAGCAGCAAACCCCGTAGGGGCCCCAACGTTCCCAACCTCTCCTACGAGCAGTACTTC. Translating gives CASSKPRRGPNVPNLSYEQYF.

This clone was found a few times. The chain is built from TRBV5-6 and TRBJ2-3, with D perhaps TRBD2 (6 bases). Trimming took off 2 bases at V and 0 bases at J, with 16 bases between the two ends. The CDR3 contains 17 residues. CDR1 is SGHDT, CDR2 YYEEEE, per germline. CDR3 in DNA: TGTGCCAGCAGCTTTTGGGGGGTAGGCTCCAGCACAGATACGCAGTATTTT. Translation gives CASSFWGVGSSTDTQYF.

A word on this clone: An end of the junction does not agree with germline; a read error may underlie this. The V gene is TRBV7-7, the J gene TRBJ2-3, with D unclear. Germline assignment: CDR1 SSHAT and CDR2 FNYEAQ (reference sequence). This CDR3 spans 11 amino acids. The CDR3 reads CASSSPDTQYF. The CDR3 nucleotides read TGTGCTAGCAGCTCCCCCGATACGCAGTATTTT.

This sequence joins TRBV4-2 and TRBJ1-1; no definite D call. Trimming removed 0 bases at V and 0 bases at J, with 11 bases between. In germline, CDR1 is LGHNA, CDR2 YNFKEQ. The CDR3 has 16 amino acids. In DNA form, the CDR3 reads TGTGCCAGCAGCCAAGATCCCCAAACAGTGAACACTGAAGCTTTCTTT. Protein product: CASSQDPQTVNTEAFF.

On this clone itself: Other nucleotide sequences in the sample specify the same CDR3. V and J are TRBV12-3 or TRBV12-4 and TRBJ2-5; D remains unclear. V shed 3 bases and J shed 5 bases, with 4 bases lying between them. The length of the CDR3 is 11 residues. The DNA for the CDR3 is TGTGCCAGCAGTTTGGGGGAGACCCAGTACTTC. This encodes CASSLGETQYF.

The chain has TRBV7-9 and TRBJ2-7; TRBD1 matches at 7 bases. Per the germline V gene, CDR1 is SEHNR and CDR2 is FQNEAQ (reference sequence). V lost 3 bases to trimming and J lost 4 bases; unmatched junction nucleotides: 12. The CDR3 runs to 16 residues. DNA of the CDR3: TGTGCCAGCAGCTTTTATTCGACAGGGATGTATTACGAGCAGTACTTC. Its protein is CASSFYSTGMYYEQYF.

The CDR3 protein is CATWSPGARYEQYF. The CDR3 DNA reads as TGTGCCACATGGTCCCCGGGGGCGAGATACGAGCAGTACTTC. The chain recombines TRBV24-1 with TRBJ2-7; D tentatively fits TRBD1 or TRBD2 (6 bases each). The CDR3 spans 14 residues. Trimming stripped 10 bases from V and 4 bases from J, with 19 bases between. Germline V lookup: CDR1 KGHDR, CDR2 SFDVKD.

The chain links TRBV6-5 to TRBJ1-2; D uncertain. The CDR3 consists of 13 residues. Per germline, CDR1 MNHEY and CDR2 SVGAGI. Trimming removed 6 bases at V and 8 bases at J, with 16 bases between. Here the CDR3 reads CASRGWFPGGYTF. The CDR3 DNA sequence: TGTGCCAGCAGGGGGTGGTTTCCTGGAGGCTACACCTTC.

This chain connects TRBV5-1 to TRBJ2-5; D could derive from TRBD1 or TRBD2 (6 bases each). V was trimmed by 7 bases and J by 1 base, leaving 17 bases between them. Germline loops: CDR1 SGHRS, CDR2 YFSETQ. The CDR3 extends over 15 amino acids. This CDR3 is CASFPGASGQETQYF. The CDR3 coding sequence is TGCGCCAGCTTTCCGGGGGCGTCGGGCCAAGAGACCCAGTACTTC.

This chain connects TRBV7-2 to TRBJ1-4; tentative D call: TRBD1 (6 bases). This CDR3 has 14 amino acids. Germline lookup yields CDR1 SGHTA and CDR2 FQGNSA. V shed 5 bases and J shed 7 bases, with 14 bases lying between them. The CDR3 DNA follows: TGTGCCAGCAGCCCCAGGGGCGGGACTGAAAAACTGTTTTTT. Protein: CASSPRGGTEKLFF.

The chain couples TRBV3-1 (or the pseudogene TRBV3-2) to TRBJ1-1; TRBD1 aligns across 8 bases. Germline V CDR1 and CDR2: LGHDT, YNNKEL (reference sequence). The junction had 6 bases not matched to a gene; V was cut back by 1 base and J by 2 bases. This CDR3 has 16 residues. DNA of the CDR3: TGTGCCAGCAGCCAAGCTCCAGGACAGGGAAACACTGAAGCTTTCTTT. This sequence encodes CASSQAPGQGNTEAFF.

This clone has only a few counts. This sequence joins TRBV4-1 and TRBJ1-2; D remains unclear. Germline V gene data show CDR1 as MGHRA and CDR2 as YSYEKL. Trimming pared 4 bases from V and 5 bases from J, leaving 11 bases between. This CDR3 is built from 13 residues. The chain's CDR3 is CASSRPDLYGYTF. Written as DNA, the CDR3 is TGCGCCAGCAGCCGGCCAGACCTTTATGGCTACACCTTC.

The chain has TRBV30 and TRBJ2-4, with TRBD1 identical over 9 bases. The CDR3 length is 15 residues. CDR1 is GTSNPN, CDR2 SVGIG, per germline (reference sequence). With V trimmed by 4 bases and J by 3 bases, 7 bases remained unmatched. The CDR3 DNA sequence: TGTGCCTGGACGCACAGGGGGCACGGCAAAAACATTCAGTACTTC. Translation: CAWTHRGHGKNIQYF.

The chain couples TRBV7-9 to TRBJ2-3, with unresolved D. The V and J ends lost 5 bases and 1 base respectively, with 19 bases between them. This CDR3 comprises 17 residues. Germline values: CDR1 SEHNR, CDR2 FQNEAQ (reference sequence). In DNA form, the CDR3 reads TGTGCCAGCAGCATAGGGCGGCATACTCCGGGCACAGATACGCAGTATTTT. As protein: CASSIGRHTPGTDTQYF.

The chain has TRBV5-8 and TRBJ2-1; TRBD2 aligns across 10 bases. This CDR3 is built from 16 residues. Trimming at V came to 0 bases and at J to 7 bases, leaving 7 bases not matched to a gene. Germline lookup yields CDR1 SGHTS and CDR2 YDEGEE. CDR3 sequence reads: CASSLVSASGGNEQFF. The CDR3 DNA is TGTGCCAGCAGCTTGGTTTCGGCTAGCGGGGGTAATGAGCAGTTCTTC.

This clone was recorded only once. The V and J genes are TRBV19 and TRBJ2-1, with 8 bases identical to TRBD1. The V segment lost 7 bases and the J segment 0 bases; nucleotides outside the gene matches: 5. The CDR3 has 15 residues. The germline CDR1 and CDR2 sequences are LNHDA and SQIVND (reference sequence). The CDR3 spells CASNLQGVSYNEQFF. The CDR3 DNA is TGTGCCAGTAACCTACAGGGGGTCTCCTACAATGAGCAGTTCTTC.